The text below deals with one TCR beta chain. This clonotype came up once. It has no known antigen specificity. No much larger clone is present one base from it, and per-base qualities are unavailable. A lone read offers only weak evidence. The data derive from a study of human T cells and chemical hapten exposure (dated by TCRdb to the early 2020s). The study in broad terms: For sensitization, 2% DPC in acetone was applied to a 2 cm by 2 cm area of upper inner arm skin. The mostly female patient cohort included alopecia areata with under or over 50% scalp involvement, alopecia totalis and alopecia universalis. Patient blood was sampled pre-sensitization (week 0) and at 2, 6 and about 24 weeks after DPC sensitization. Blood for TCR sequencing was provided by twenty-nine alopecia patients at one to four time points (pre-sensitization, 2, 6 and 24 weeks). Throughout the study period of around 25 weeks, patients also received therapeutic DPC doses to the scalp every week. Patch tests used Finn chambers with 0.01% DPC on the upper back, scored after 6 days by International Contact Dermatitis Research Group standards. This study followed changes in the peripheral blood TCR repertoire in vivo during primary and secondary sensitization of alopecia patients to the hapten diphenylcyclopropenone (DPC). The libraries were sequenced as a pool, and the TCR yield per sample differed mostly because of small variations in library volumes within the pool.

The CDR3 has 13 amino acids, counting the end cysteine and phenylalanine. The retained sequence is limited to the CDR3, 39 bases, with the frame set at the first base. Sequences SGHRS (CDR1) and YFSETQ (CDR2) are obtained from the germline V gene. The junction shows trimming of 2 bases on V and 4 bases on J, plus 9 bases between the germline ends. The paper as a whole reports these results and caveats: No change with DPC sensitization was found in the number of TCRs above 1 in 1000 frequency, and no evidence of global repertoire structure alterations was found. Compared with pre-sensitization or healthy control sets, expanded TCRs formed significantly more large CDR3 similarity clusters, which is consistent with antigen-driven responses. Alopecia, a presumed autoimmune disease, was present in all patients, so the immune response of the patients might differ from that of healthy individuals. Repeated subsampling changed both the strength of the expansion versus patch-test correlation and the threshold at which the correlation became significant. Patch test score was positively correlated with the number of PT1 expanded TCRs, with significance at thresholds 8, 16 and 32 but not at 4.

The intended sense of this specimen's time point label: pre-sensitization, week 0. What this sample's treatment or condition label stands for: therapeutic diphenylcyclopropenone sensitization with weekly scalp DPC. At each patch-test visit, blood was drawn before the patch test was applied. Patients were considered eligible if aged 18 to 70, diagnosed with alopecia and deemed suitable for DPC therapy, and patients were excluded if pregnant. Total RNA was extracted from unfractionated whole blood that had been collected in Tempus Blood RNA tubes. The library was made by RACE. Sequencing was performed on a NextSeq 500. Library preparation attached unique molecular identifiers to individual cDNA molecules for quantitative, reproducible TCR counting. Each blood RNA sample was used to sequence both TCR alpha and TCR beta chains. In the original analysis: Samples had a median of around 92,000 TCRs, with a range from roughly 23,224 to 700,000. V, J and CDR3 annotation of the TCR reads was carried out using the Decombinator software suite. For PS versus PT1 abundance plots, all samples were subsampled to the same number of TCRs (28,000). Expanded TCRs were defined as absent before sensitization and observed at least eight times at the 2-week time point. In-frame beta chains were kept once TCRdb had trimmed the public reads at Q25 with fastp and called clones with MiXCR. Rows are combined by CDR3 protein, so each entry shows the most common genes and DNA. Clone size and V and J calls follow TCRdb, not the original study. This sample holds 35,000 to 50,000 distinct CDR3 sequences; roughly 10% were observed only once. The ten top clones hold 5% to 6.5% of the sample.

The sample in question was whole blood, obtained in connection with sensitization to the hapten diphenylcyclopropenone (DPC). This TCR was sampled from a man aged 25 to 40 with alopecia areata. Some clones in this sample may be carry-over from other donors' samples. The sequence joins TRBV5-1 to TRBJ1-1, with a tentative D gene TRBD1 over 5 matching bases. The CDR3 reads CASSFMTATEAFF. The DNA sequence is TGCGCCAGCAGCTTTATGACAGCCACTGAAGCTTTCTTT.